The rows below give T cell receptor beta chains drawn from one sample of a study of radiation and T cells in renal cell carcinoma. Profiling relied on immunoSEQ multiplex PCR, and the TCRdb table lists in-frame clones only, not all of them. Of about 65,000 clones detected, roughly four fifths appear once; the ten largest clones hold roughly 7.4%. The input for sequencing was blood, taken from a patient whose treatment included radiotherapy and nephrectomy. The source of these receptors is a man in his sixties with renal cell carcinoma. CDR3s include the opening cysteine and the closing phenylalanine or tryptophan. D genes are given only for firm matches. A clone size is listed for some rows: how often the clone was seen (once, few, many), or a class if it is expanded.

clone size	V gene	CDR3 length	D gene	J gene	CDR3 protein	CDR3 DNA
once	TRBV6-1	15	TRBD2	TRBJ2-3	CASSALAGNTDTQYF	TGTGCCAGCAGTGCCCTAGCGGGAAACACAGATACGCAGTATTTT
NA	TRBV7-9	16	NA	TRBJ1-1	CASSPGTDLWDTEAFF	TGTGCCAGCAGCCCTGGGACGGACCTTTGGGACACTGAAGCTTTCTTT
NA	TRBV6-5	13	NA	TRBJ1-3	CASSDRTRNTIYF	TGTGCCAGCAGTGATCGGACCAGAAACACCATATATTTT
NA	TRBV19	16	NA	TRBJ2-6	CASGRAGSYGANVLTF	TGTGCCAGTGGCAGGGCGGGGTCTTATGGGGCCAACGTCCTGACTTTC
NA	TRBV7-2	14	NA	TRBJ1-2	CASSLQEGYYGYTF	TGTGCCAGCAGCCTACAGGAAGGGTACTATGGCTACACCTTC
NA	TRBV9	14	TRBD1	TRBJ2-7	CASSVGQGAYEQYF	TGTGCCAGCAGCGTAGGGCAGGGGGCCTACGAGCAGTACTTC
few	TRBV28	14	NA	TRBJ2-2	CASREGAVTGELFF	TGTGCCAGCAGGGAGGGAGCGGTGACCGGGGAGCTGTTTTTT
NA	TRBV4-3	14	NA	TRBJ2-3	CASSQVRGRSTQYF	TGCGCCAGCAGCCAAGTAAGAGGGCGGAGTACGCAGTATTTT
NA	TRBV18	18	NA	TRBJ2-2	CASSQKESGTMNTGELFF	TGTGCCAGCTCCCAAAAGGAATCCGGGACAATGAACACCGGGGAGCTGTTTTTT
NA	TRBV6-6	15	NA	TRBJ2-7	CASSSRQGGRYEQYF	TGTGCCAGCAGCTCAAGACAGGGAGGACGCTACGAGCAGTACTTC
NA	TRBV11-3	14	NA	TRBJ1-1	CASSLRRGSTEAFF	TGTGCCAGCAGCTTAAGGAGGGGGTCCACTGAAGCTTTCTTT
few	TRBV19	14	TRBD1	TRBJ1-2	CASTLDRGNYGYTF	TGTGCCAGTACCCTAGACAGGGGGAACTATGGCTACACCTTC
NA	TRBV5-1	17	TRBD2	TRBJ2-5	CASSPGTSGRGLRIQYF	TGCGCCAGCAGCCCCGGGACTAGCGGGAGGGGCCTTAGGATCCAGTACTTC
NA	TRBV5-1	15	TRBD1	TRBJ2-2	CASSIRTGDTGELFF	TGCGCCAGCAGCATCCGGACAGGGGACACCGGGGAGCTGTTTTTT
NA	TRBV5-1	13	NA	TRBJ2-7	CASSLGLGTEQYF	TGCGCCAGCAGCTTGGGGCTGGGAACCGAGCAGTACTTC
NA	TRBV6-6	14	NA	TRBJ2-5	CASSRDGFQETQYF	TGTGCCAGCAGTCGTGACGGCTTCCAAGAGACCCAGTACTTC
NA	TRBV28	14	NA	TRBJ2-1	CASEGSDSYNEQFF	TGTGCCTCCGAGGGTAGCGATTCCTACAATGAGCAGTTCTTC
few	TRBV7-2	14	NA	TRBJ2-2	CASSRNLGTGELFF	TGTGCCAGCAGCCGCAACCTGGGGACCGGGGAGCTGTTTTTT
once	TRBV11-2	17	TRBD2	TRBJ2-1	CASSSRLAGELGNEQFF	TGTGCCAGCAGCTCGAGACTAGCGGGGGAGCTGGGGAATGAGCAGTTCTTC
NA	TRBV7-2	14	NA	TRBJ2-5	CASSLLGVQETQYF	TGTGCCAGCAGCTTACTGGGCGTTCAAGAGACCCAGTACTTC
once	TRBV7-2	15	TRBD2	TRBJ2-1	CASSLGTSVGNEQFF	TGTGCCAGCAGCTTAGGTACTAGCGTGGGCAATGAGCAGTTCTTC
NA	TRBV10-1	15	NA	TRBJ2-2	CASSATGQNTGELFF	TGCGCCAGCAGTGCCACGGGACAGAACACCGGGGAGCTGTTTTTT
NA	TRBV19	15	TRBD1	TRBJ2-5	CASSTVTGGAETQYF	TGTGCCAGTAGTACCGTCACAGGGGGCGCGGAGACCCAGTACTTC
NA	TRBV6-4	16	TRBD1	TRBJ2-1	CASSAVQGVSYNEQFF	TGTGCCAGCAGTGCGGTACAGGGGGTCTCCTACAATGAGCAGTTCTTC
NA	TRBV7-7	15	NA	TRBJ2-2	CASSPRGAWTGELFF	TGTGCCAGCAGCCCCCGGGGAGCTTGGACCGGGGAGCTGTTTTTT
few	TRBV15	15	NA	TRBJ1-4	CATSRDSGGEEKLFF	TGTGCCACCAGCAGAGATAGCGGGGGAGAAGAAAAACTGTTTTTT
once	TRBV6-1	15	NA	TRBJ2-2	CASSEIRGSGGELFF	TGTGCCAGCAGTGAAATAAGGGGCTCGGGCGGGGAGCTGTTTTTT
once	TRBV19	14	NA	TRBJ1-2	CASSIGVGGYGYTF	TGTGCCAGTAGTATAGGAGTAGGGGGCTATGGCTACACCTTC
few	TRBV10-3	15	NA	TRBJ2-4	CAISESGGLGNIQYF	TGTGCCATCAGTGAGTCAGGGGGGCTTGGGAACATTCAGTACTTC
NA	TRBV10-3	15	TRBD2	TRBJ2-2	CAISTSGGNTGELFF	TGTGCCATCAGTACTAGCGGGGGGAACACCGGGGAGCTGTTTTTT